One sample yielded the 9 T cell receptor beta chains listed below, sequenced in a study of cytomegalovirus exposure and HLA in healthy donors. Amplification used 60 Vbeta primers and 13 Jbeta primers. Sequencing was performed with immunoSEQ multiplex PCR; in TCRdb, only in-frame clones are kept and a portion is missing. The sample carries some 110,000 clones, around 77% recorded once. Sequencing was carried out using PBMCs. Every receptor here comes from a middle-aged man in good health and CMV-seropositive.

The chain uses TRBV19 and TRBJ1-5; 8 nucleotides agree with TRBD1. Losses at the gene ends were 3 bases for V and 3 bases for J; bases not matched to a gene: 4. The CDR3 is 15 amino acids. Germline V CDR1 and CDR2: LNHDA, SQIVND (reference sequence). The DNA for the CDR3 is TGTGCCAGTAGTATGCTACAGGGGGTCAATCAGCCCCAGCATTTT. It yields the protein CASSMLQGVNQPQHF.

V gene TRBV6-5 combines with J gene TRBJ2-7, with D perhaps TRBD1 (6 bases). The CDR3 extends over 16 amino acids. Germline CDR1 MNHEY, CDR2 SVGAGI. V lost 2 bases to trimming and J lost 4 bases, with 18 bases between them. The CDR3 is CASSYTEQGLGYEQYF. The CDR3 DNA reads TGTGCCAGCAGTTACACAGAACAGGGTTTGGGTTACGAGCAGTACTTC.

CDR3 coding DNA: TGTGCCAGCACCTTACAGAGCTCCTACGAGCAGTACTTC. As protein: CASTLQSSYEQYF. The chain joins TRBV28 to TRBJ2-7; no clear D gene. Trimming shortened V by 7 bases and J by 0 bases, and 10 bases separated the two germline ends. The V gene's germline CDR1 is MDHEN and CDR2 SYDVKM. The CDR3 covers 13 residues.

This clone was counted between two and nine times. Here the CDR3 DNA reads TGTGCCAGCAGCCGCGATTTTAGGACAGGGAGGAATCAGCCCCAGCATTTT. It is translated as CASSRDFRTGRNQPQHF. V usage is TRBV7-9 and J usage is TRBJ1-5; 8 nucleotides agree with TRBD1. J was trimmed by 4 bases and V by 5 bases; bases with no gene match: 13. The CDR3 runs to 17 residues. In germline, CDR1 is SEHNR, CDR2 FQNEAQ (reference sequence).

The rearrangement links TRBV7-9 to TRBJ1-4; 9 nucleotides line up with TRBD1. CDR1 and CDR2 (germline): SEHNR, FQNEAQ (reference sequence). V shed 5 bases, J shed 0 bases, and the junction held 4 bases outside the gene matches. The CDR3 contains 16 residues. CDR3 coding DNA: TGTGCCAGCAGCAAGACAGGGGGTGCAACTAATGAAAAACTGTTTTTT. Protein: CASSKTGGATNEKLFF.

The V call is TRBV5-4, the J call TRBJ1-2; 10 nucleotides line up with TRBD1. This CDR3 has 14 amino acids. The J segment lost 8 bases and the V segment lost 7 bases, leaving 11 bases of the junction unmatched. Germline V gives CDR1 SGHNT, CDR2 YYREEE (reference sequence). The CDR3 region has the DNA TGTGCCAGCCGTGGGGGACAGGGGTCTGAGGGCTACACCTTC. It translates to CASRGGQGSEGYTF. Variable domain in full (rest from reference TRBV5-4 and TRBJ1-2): ETGVTQSPTHLIKTRGQQVTLRCSSQSGHNTVSWYQQALGQGPQFIFQYYREEENGRGNFPPRFSGLQFPNYSSELNVNALELDDSALYLCASRGGQGSEGYTFGSGTRLTVV.

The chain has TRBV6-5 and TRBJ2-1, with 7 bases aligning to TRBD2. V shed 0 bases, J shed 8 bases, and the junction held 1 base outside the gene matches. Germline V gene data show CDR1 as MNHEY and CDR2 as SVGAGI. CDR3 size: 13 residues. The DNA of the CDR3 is TGTGCCAGCAGTTACTCGCGGGGGTATGAGCAGTTCTTC. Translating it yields CASSYSRGYEQFF.

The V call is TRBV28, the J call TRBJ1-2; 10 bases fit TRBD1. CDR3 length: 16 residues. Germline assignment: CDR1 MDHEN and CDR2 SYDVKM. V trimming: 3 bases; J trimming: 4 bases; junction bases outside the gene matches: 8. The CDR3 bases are TGTGCCAGCAGTTTTGTCCTGGACAGGGGGGGCTATGGCTACACCTTC. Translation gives CASSFVLDRGGYGYTF.

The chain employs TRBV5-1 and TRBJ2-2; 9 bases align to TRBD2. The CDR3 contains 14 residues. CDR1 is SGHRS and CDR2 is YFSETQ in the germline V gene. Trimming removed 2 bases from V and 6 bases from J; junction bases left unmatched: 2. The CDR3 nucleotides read TGCGCCAGCAGCTTCGTAGCGGGGGCCGGGGAGCTGTTTTTT. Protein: CASSFVAGAGELFF. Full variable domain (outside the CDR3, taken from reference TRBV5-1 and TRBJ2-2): KAGVTQTPRYLIKTRGQQVTLSCSPISGHRSVSWYQQTPGQGLQFLFEYFSETQRNKGNFPGRFSGRQFSNSRSEMNVSTLELGDSALYLCASSFVAGAGELFFGEGSRLTVL.